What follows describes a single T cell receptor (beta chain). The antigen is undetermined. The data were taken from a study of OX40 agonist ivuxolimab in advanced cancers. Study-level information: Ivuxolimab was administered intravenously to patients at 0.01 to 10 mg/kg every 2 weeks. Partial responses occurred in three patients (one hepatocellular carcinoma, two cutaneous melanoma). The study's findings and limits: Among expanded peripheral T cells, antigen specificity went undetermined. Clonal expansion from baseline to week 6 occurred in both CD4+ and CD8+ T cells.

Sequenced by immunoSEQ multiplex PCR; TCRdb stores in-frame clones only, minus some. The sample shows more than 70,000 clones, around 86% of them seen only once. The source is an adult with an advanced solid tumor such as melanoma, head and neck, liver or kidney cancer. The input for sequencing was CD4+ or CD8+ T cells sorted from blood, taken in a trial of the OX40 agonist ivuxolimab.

The CDR3 region has the DNA TGTGCCAGCAGCTTAGGGATCACTGGAAACACCATATATTTT. Translating it yields CASSLGITGNTIYF. The chain employs TRBV7-8 and TRBJ1-3; D is ambiguous. The CDR3 totals 14 residues. CDR1 SGHVS and CDR2 FQNEAQ come from the germline V gene. V was shortened by 1 base and J by 2 bases, with 6 bases between the two germline ends.